This record looks at one T cell receptor beta chain sequence and its context. RNA extraction was followed by reverse transcription into cDNA, which acted as the sequencing template. Measured with immunoSEQ multiplex PCR; TCRdb has only the in-frame clones, and not every one. The repertoire includes about 180,000 clones, 50% to 70% of them detected once, and 14% to 15% sits in the top ten. The data are from a study of CD8+ T cells in alopecia areata. Germline CDR1 KGHSH, CDR2 LQKENI. This CDR3 is 14 amino acids long. V was pared by 3 bases and J by 1 base, with 6 bases between. The origin of this receptor is a human donor with alopecia areata. The material sequenced was CD4+ T cells sorted from blood, taken at week 0. V gene TRBV18 combines with J gene TRBJ2-2; possibly TRBD1 for D (5 bases). The CDR3: CASSPDRNTGELFF. As DNA, the CDR3 is TGTGCCAGCTCACCCGACAGGAACACCGGGGAGCTGTTTTTT.